Following are 16 T cell receptor beta chains from one sample sequenced in a study of CD8 T cells in ankylosing spondylitis. One entry per CDR3 protein, called by TCRdb with MiXCR from the 5' RACE reads. Of roughly 240,000 distinct CDR3 sequences in the sample, roughly 32% were seen once. Material for sequencing was blood, either unsorted or a sorted T cell fraction (not recorded which). These TCRs come from a male donor with ankylosing spondylitis or in good health (not recorded which).

This clonotype has only a few counts. This sequence joins TRBV7-9 and TRBJ2-1; TRBD1 matches at 9 bases. CDR1 and CDR2 from the germline V gene are SEHNR and FQNEAQ (reference sequence). The V gene end was trimmed by 4 bases and the J gene end by 5 bases; junction bases not matched to a gene: 9. The CDR3 runs 16 residues. In nucleotides, the CDR3 is TGTGCCAGCAGCTCCAAGACAGGGGGTCTGCACAATGAGCAGTTCTTC. It specifies CASSSKTGGLHNEQFF.

The rearrangement uses TRBV18 and TRBJ1-1, with a possible D match to TRBD1 (5 bases). The V and J ends lost 2 bases and 6 bases respectively, with 7 bases between them. The CDR3 runs 12 residues. Germline V lookup: CDR1 KGHSH, CDR2 LQKENI. CDR3 amino acids: CASSPLGAEAFF. The CDR3 DNA sequence: TGTGCCAGCTCACCATTGGGGGCTGAAGCTTTCTTT.

This chain links TRBV7-6 with TRBJ2-3; D is unclear. Germline CDR1 reads SGHVS; CDR2 reads FNYEAQ. CDR3 size: 15 residues. V lost 3 bases and J 0 bases, leaving 10 bases between the germline ends. This CDR3 is CASSLTTPSTDTQYF. DNA of the CDR3: TGTGCCAGCAGCTTGACCACCCCTAGCACAGATACGCAGTATTTT.

The chain employs TRBV7-9 and TRBJ2-7; no clear D gene. V was cut by 5 bases and J by 0 bases, with 8 bases left in between. There are 13 residues in the CDR3. Germline V lookup: CDR1 SEHNR, CDR2 FQNEAQ (reference sequence). The CDR3 loop reads CASSPRISYEQYF. The CDR3 region has the DNA TGTGCCAGCAGCCCACGGATCTCCTACGAGCAGTACTTC.

This chain's CDR3 is CASSLGTATPGYTF. The CDR3 nucleotides are TGTGCCAGCAGCTTGGGAACAGCAACGCCTGGCTACACCTTC. The chain combines TRBV5-6 with TRBJ1-2; D remains unclear. V was shortened by 0 bases and J by 7 bases, with 13 bases between the two germline ends. The CDR3 has 14 amino acids. The germline CDR1 and CDR2 sequences are SGHDT and YYEEEE.

The chain uses TRBV20-1 and TRBJ2-5, with a possible D match to TRBD1 (5 bases). Germline assignment: CDR1 DFQATT and CDR2 SNEGSKA (reference sequence). The V end lost 6 bases, the J end lost 7 bases, and 18 bases lay between the germline ends. CDR3 size: 13 residues. The CDR3 coding sequence is TGCAGTGCGCGACAGAGCGATATGGGGACCCAGTACTTC. Its translation is CSARQSDMGTQYF.

This chain joins TRBV7-9 and TRBJ2-7; D tentatively fits TRBD1 or TRBD2 (6 bases each). Trimming took off 5 bases at V and 1 base at J, with 18 bases between the two ends. Germline CDR1 is SEHNR and CDR2 is FQNEAQ (reference sequence). The CDR3 sequence is 16 residues long. Written as DNA, the CDR3 is TGTGCCAGCAGCCAGGTGGAGGGGGGTCCTTCCTACGAGCAGTACTTC. It codes for CASSQVEGGPSYEQYF. The full variable domain, with the rest looked up from reference TRBV7-9 and TRBJ2-7, is DTGVSQNPRHKITKRGQNVTFRCDPISEHNRLYWYRQTLGQGPEFLTYFQNEAQLEKSRLLSDRFSAERPKGSFSTLEIQRTEQGDSAMYLCASSQVEGGPSYEQYFGPGTRLTVT.

This clonotype turned up a few times. V and J are TRBV20-1 and TRBJ2-1, with D perhaps matching TRBD1 (6 bases). The CDR3 contains 10 residues. CDR1 is DFQATT, CDR2 SNEGSKA, per germline (reference sequence). This CDR3 reads CRTGNNEQFF. The DNA of the CDR3 is TGCAGAACAGGGAACAATGAGCAGTTCTTC.

The J gene is TRBJ2-1, the V gene TRBV2; 12 bases match TRBD2. This CDR3 comprises 15 residues. Trimming cost V 6 bases and J 4 bases; bases outside gene matches: 4. Germline loops: CDR1 SNHLY, CDR2 FYNNEI. CDR3 residues: CASRDLAGGYNEQFF. The CDR3 bases are TGTGCCAGCAGGGACCTAGCGGGGGGGTACAATGAGCAGTTCTTC.

In its sample, this clonotype was seen a few times. The chain uses TRBV10-3 and TRBJ2-7, with D unclear. This CDR3 comprises 15 residues. CDR1 is ENHRY and CDR2 is SYGVKD in the germline V gene. V lost 0 bases to trimming and J lost 0 bases, with 9 bases between them. CDR3 sequence reads: CAISESAGHSYEQYF. In DNA form, the CDR3 reads TGTGCCATCAGTGAGTCGGCCGGCCACTCCTACGAGCAGTACTTC.

The table lists this clonotype with a few counts. The chain recombines TRBV29-1 with TRBJ2-3, with TRBD2 matching over 9 bases. The CDR3 totals 14 residues. Losses at the gene ends were 6 bases for V and 0 bases for J; bases not matched to a gene: 4. Germline CDR1 and CDR2: SQVTM and ANQGSEA. The CDR3 is CSVKREASTDTQYF. The CDR3 bases are TGCAGCGTAAAGCGGGAGGCTAGCACAGATACGCAGTATTTT.

This clonotype occurred a few times. The V call is TRBV12-3 or TRBV12-4, the J call TRBJ2-3; possible D gene TRBD2, 6 bases. The CDR3 runs 15 residues. Trimming left V 7 bases short and J 4 bases short, with 18 bases between. CDR3 sequence: CASTSGLQGADTQYF. The CDR3 DNA is TGTGCCAGCACCTCTGGACTACAAGGGGCAGATACGCAGTATTTT.

This clonotype was picked up a small number of times. The chain carries TRBV12-3 or TRBV12-4 and TRBJ2-7; perhaps TRBD1 as D (6 bases). This CDR3 contains 13 residues. V lost 1 base, J lost 6 bases, and 10 bases lay in between. CDR3 loop: CASSLGRGTEQYF. CDR3 DNA sequence: TGTGCCAGCAGTTTAGGAAGGGGGACCGAGCAGTACTTC.

The chain links TRBV2 to TRBJ2-2, with TRBD1 identical over 8 bases. CDR3 length: 18 amino acids. J gave up 3 bases and V 5 bases, and 14 bases lay outside the gene matches. The germline CDR1 and CDR2 sequences are SNHLY and FYNNEI. The CDR3 region is CASSFPQGRGRDTGELFF. CDR3 DNA: TGTGCCAGCAGTTTCCCTCAGGGCAGGGGGCGCGACACCGGGGAGCTGTTTTTT.

This clonotype was found a few times. This chain uses TRBV7-9 with TRBJ2-3; 9 bases match TRBD1. Germline CDR1 and CDR2: SEHNR and FQNEAQ (reference sequence). This CDR3 spans 16 amino acids. J lost 1 base, V lost 4 bases, and 6 bases had no gene match. CDR3 amino acids: CASSSRDREGTDTQYF. The CDR3 DNA is TGTGCCAGCAGCTCGCGGGACAGGGAAGGCACAGATACGCAGTATTTT. Together with reference TRBV7-9 and TRBJ2-3, the CDR3 gives the full variable domain: DTGVSQNPRHKITKRGQNVTFRCDPISEHNRLYWYRQTLGQGPEFLTYFQNEAQLEKSRLLSDRFSAERPKGSFSTLEIQRTEQGDSAMYLCASSSRDREGTDTQYFGPGTRLTVL.

This sequence joins TRBV12-3 or TRBV12-4 and TRBJ1-5; D unclear. The CDR3 extends over 12 amino acids. Trimming stripped 3 bases from V and 7 bases from J, with 7 bases between. The CDR3 DNA is TGTGCCAGCAGTTTCCGGGAGCAGCCCCAGCATTTT. Its translation: CASSFREQPQHF.